This is a list of T cell receptor beta chains from one sample in a study of OX40 agonist ivuxolimab in advanced cancers. Sequenced by immunoSEQ multiplex PCR; TCRdb stores in-frame clones only, minus some. The top ten hold less than 0.75% of the sample, which has around 74,000 clones, over 75% seen once. The source material was CD4+ or CD8+ T cells sorted from blood, sampled in a trial of the OX40 agonist ivuxolimab. The origin of the receptors is an adult with an advanced solid tumor such as melanoma, head and neck, liver or kidney cancer. Each CDR3 is given with its conserved first and last residue. D genes are given only for firm matches. Clone size, where shown, is once, few, many, or a class for clones that have expanded.

D	size	V	J	CDR3	DNA
.	.	TRBV30	TRBJ2-3	CAWEAGTTDTQYF	TGTGCCTGGGAGGCGGGGACCACAGATACGCAGTATTTT
.	.	TRBV30	TRBJ2-1	CAWTRGAGGNEQFF	TGTGCCTGGACCCGGGGGGCGGGTGGAAATGAGCAGTTCTTC
.	.	TRBV11-2	TRBJ2-3	CASSLGNGPGGDTQYF	TGTGCCAGCAGCTTAGGGAATGGACCCGGCGGGGATACGCAGTATTTT
.	.	TRBV5-4	TRBJ2-7	CASSFDLGSGYEQYF	TGTGCCAGCAGCTTTGATTTGGGGTCGGGATACGAGCAGTACTTC
.	.	TRBV7-2	TRBJ2-5	CASSLVSQETQYF	TGTGCCAGCAGCTTAGTCTCCCAAGAGACCCAGTACTTC
.	.	TRBV5-8	TRBJ1-2	CASRQGRVTRYTF	TGTGCCAGCAGGCAGGGGCGGGTTACCCGCTACACCTTC
TRBD1	.	TRBV18	TRBJ1-2	CASSLGQAGLYGYTF	TGTGCCAGCTCACTGGGACAGGCCGGGCTCTATGGCTACACCTTC
TRBD1	.	TRBV5-1	TRBJ1-2	CASSSGDRAYGYTF	TGCGCCAGCAGCTCAGGCGACAGGGCTTATGGCTACACCTTC
.	.	TRBV5-1	TRBJ1-1	CASSLPPSTEAFF	TGCGCCAGCAGCTTACCGCCTAGCACTGAAGCTTTCTTT
TRBD1	.	TRBV19	TRBJ1-2	CASRDSNFNYGYTF	TGTGCCAGCCGGGACAGCAATTTTAACTATGGCTACACCTTC
.	.	TRBV11-2	TRBJ1-1	CASSLEGNTEAFF	TGTGCCAGCAGCTTAGAGGGGAACACTGAAGCTTTCTTT
.	.	TRBV2	TRBJ1-1	CASSGQGNTEAFF	TGTGCCAGCAGTGGGCAGGGGAACACTGAAGCTTTTTTT
TRBD1	.	TRBV10-3	TRBJ2-7	CAIRGSTGVETYEQYF	TGTGCCATCAGGGGTTCGACAGGGGTAGAGACCTACGAGCAGTACTTC
.	.	TRBV30	TRBJ1-5	CASDVQGQPQHF	TGTGCCTCGGACGTCCAGGGTCAGCCCCAGCATTTT
.	few	TRBV13	TRBJ2-3	CASSLTRYRQDTQYF	TGTGCCAGCAGCTTGACCAGGTATCGGCAGGATACGCAGTATTTT
TRBD1	.	TRBV7-3	TRBJ1-2	CASSLHQGPGQGAEGYTF	TGTGCCAGCAGCTTACATCAGGGACCAGGACAGGGGGCAGAGGGCTACACCTTC
.	.	TRBV6-5	TRBJ1-2	CASRGRGGYTF	TGTGCCAGTCGGGGGAGGGGTGGCTACACCTTC
.	.	TRBV6-6	TRBJ2-7	CASSTNREFLRYEQYF	TGTGCCAGCAGCACGAACAGGGAATTTCTACGCTACGAGCAGTACTTC
.	.	TRBV7-9	TRBJ1-5	CASSPGAGSGQPQHF	TGTGCCAGCAGCCCTGGAGCGGGTTCCGGTCAGCCCCAGCATTTT
TRBD2	.	TRBV4-2	TRBJ2-5	CASSQGLAGDEETQYF	TGTGCCAGCAGCCAAGGACTAGCGGGGGATGAAGAGACCCAGTACTTC
TRBD2	.	TRBV5-4	TRBJ2-5	CASTQRLAGGGETQYF	TGTGCCAGCACCCAACGACTAGCGGGGGGTGGGGAGACCCAGTACTTC
.	.	TRBV5-4	TRBJ2-5	CASSLSNAIQETQYF	TGTGCCAGCAGCTTAAGCAACGCCATCCAAGAGACCCAGTACTTC
.	.	TRBV9	TRBJ2-3	CASSVTQDYGGTDTQYF	TGTGCCAGCAGCGTTACCCAGGACTACGGGGGCACAGATACGCAGTATTTT
.	.	TRBV7-3	TRBJ2-3	CASSQWTSGDTQYF	TGTGCCAGCAGCCAATGGACGTCAGGAGATACGCAGTATTTT
TRBD2	.	TRBV6-5	TRBJ2-2	CASSRLAGDTGELFF	TGTGCCAGCAGCCGACTAGCGGGGGACACCGGGGAGCTGTTTTTT
TRBD2	once	TRBV15	TRBJ2-5	CATGERTGGTGEETQYF	TGTGCCACCGGGGAGAGAACCGGGGGGACGGGAGAAGAGACCCAGTACTTC
.	.	TRBV19	TRBJ1-3	CASRGLEVSSGNTIYF	TGTGCCAGTAGGGGGTTGGAGGTGAGCTCTGGAAACACCATATATTTT
TRBD1	.	TRBV10-1	TRBJ2-7	CASGQGSYEQYF	TGCGCCAGCGGACAGGGGTCCTACGAGCAGTACTTC
TRBD1	few	TRBV18	TRBJ2-1	CASSPDRAAWNEQFF	TGTGCCAGCTCACCCGACAGGGCCGCTTGGAATGAGCAGTTCTTC
TRBD1	.	TRBV7-2	TRBJ1-1	CASSLTGGRTEAFF	TGTGCCAGCAGCTTAACAGGGGGTCGGACTGAAGCTTTCTTT
TRBD2	.	TRBV6-5	TRBJ2-3	CASRLAGTDTQYF	TGTGCCAGCAGGCTAGCGGGGACAGATACGCAGTATTTT
.	.	TRBV7-2	TRBJ2-2	CASSRQAGAGAPGELFF	TGTGCCAGCAGCAGGCAGGCGGGGGCCGGAGCCCCCGGGGAGCTGTTTTTT
TRBD2	.	TRBV11-2	TRBJ2-7	CASSLRTSGSYEQYF	TGTGCCAGCAGCTTACGGACTAGCGGTTCCTACGAGCAGTACTTC
.	few	TRBV7-3	TRBJ2-2	CASSTGSGDTGELFF	TGTGCCAGCAGCACCGGGTCAGGCGACACCGGGGAGCTGTTTTTT
TRBD1	.	TRBV6-4	TRBJ2-7	CASRTGTGTYEQYF	TGTGCCAGCAGAACCGGGACAGGGACCTACGAGCAGTACTTC
.	.	TRBV7-6	TRBJ2-1	CASSLVGREQFF	TGTGCCAGCAGCTTAGTGGGCCGGGAGCAGTTCTTC
.	.	TRBV11-2	TRBJ2-5	CASSLGTGRGQETQYF	TGTGCCAGCAGCTTAGGGACAGGGAGGGGGCAAGAGACCCAGTACTTC
.	.	TRBV4-1	TRBJ2-5	CASSQGVGRETQYF	TGCGCCAGCAGCCAAGGTGTAGGTCGGGAGACCCAGTACTTC
.	.	TRBV6-6	TRBJ2-1	CASIPTGSNEQFF	TGTGCCAGCATCCCGACCGGATCAAATGAGCAGTTCTTC
.	.	TRBV7-8	TRBJ2-2	CASSPWQNTGELFF	TGTGCCAGCAGCCCTTGGCAGAACACCGGGGAGCTGTTTTTT
.	.	TRBV7-2	TRBJ2-1	CASSPHRLRNEQFF	TGTGCCAGCAGCCCCCATAGGCTTCGGAATGAGCAGTTCTTC
TRBD2	.	TRBV11-2	TRBJ2-5	CASSYAGEGTTETQYF	TGTGCCAGCAGCTATGCTGGGGAGGGGACCACGGAGACCCAGTACTTC
.	.	TRBV19	TRBJ1-5	CASSIGGGGKRPQHF	TGTGCCAGTAGTATTGGGGGAGGGGGAAAAAGGCCCCAGCATTTT
.	.	TRBV6-1	TRBJ2-6	CASSAIGFPGANVLTF	TGTGCCAGCAGTGCAATTGGATTTCCTGGGGCCAACGTCCTGACTTTC
.	once	TRBV5-4	TRBJ2-3	CASSSQSLSGTDTQYF	TGTGCCAGCAGCTCCCAGTCCCTCTCGGGCACAGATACGCAGTATTTT
.	.	TRBV19	TRBJ1-1	CASIRTFQGTEAFF	TGTGCCAGTATAAGGACCTTCCAGGGCACTGAAGCTTTCTTT
.	.	TRBV2	TRBJ2-6	CASSRGLSGANVLTF	TGTGCCAGCAGTCGTGGCCTCTCTGGGGCCAACGTCCTGACTTTC
.	.	TRBV29-1	TRBJ2-2	CSVGDTERTGELFF	TGCAGCGTAGGGGACACCGAAAGGACCGGGGAGCTGTTTTTT
TRBD2	.	TRBV4-1	TRBJ2-4	CASSRLAGGPGNIQYF	TGCGCCAGCAGCAGACTAGCGGGGGGGCCTGGAAACATTCAGTACTTC
.	.	TRBV4-3	TRBJ2-6	CASSQESSNSGANVLTF	TGCGCCAGCAGCCAAGAATCCTCGAACTCTGGGGCCAACGTCCTGACTTTC
.	.	TRBV7-3	TRBJ2-1	CASSSKAGSYNEQFF	TGTGCCAGCAGCTCAAAGGCAGGGTCCTACAATGAGCAGTTCTTC
TRBD1	.	TRBV7-3	TRBJ1-2	CASSLANRGYGYTF	TGTGCCAGCAGCTTAGCGAACAGGGGCTATGGCTACACCTTC